What follows are 9 T cell receptor beta chains derived from one specimen sequenced in a study of glioma-infiltrating T cells after dendritic cell vaccination. Profiling relied on immunoSEQ multiplex PCR, and the TCRdb table lists in-frame clones only, not all of them. The sample has roughly 100,000 clones, roughly 79% seen once. Sequencing used blood, obtained before dendritic cell vaccination. The source is a human donor with glioblastoma.

This clone was counted once. J is TRBJ2-3 and V is TRBV5-4; perhaps TRBD2 as D (5 bases). V lost 3 bases, J lost 4 bases, and 12 bases lay in between. Looked up from germline, CDR1 is SGHNT and CDR2 is YYREEE (reference sequence). The CDR3 is 14 amino acids. CDR3 nucleotide sequence: TGTGCCAGCAGCTGGAGGCTACGGGCAGATACGCAGTATTTT. This translates into CASSWRLRADTQYF.

This sequence joins TRBV7-8 and TRBJ2-7; TRBD1 matches at 9 bases. This CDR3 has 17 amino acids. Germline V gives CDR1 SGHVS, CDR2 FQNEAQ. V was clipped by 3 bases and J by 3 bases; unmatched bases: 12. This CDR3 is CASSLGQGLARYYEQYF. The CDR3 DNA is TGTGCCAGCAGCTTGGGACAGGGATTGGCGCGCTACTACGAGCAGTACTTC.

This chain connects TRBV5-4 to TRBJ2-6, with a weak D call TRBD1 (5 bases). The CDR3 spans 15 residues. CDR1 is SGHNT, CDR2 YYREEE, per germline (reference sequence). V shed 0 bases and J shed 2 bases, with 6 bases lying between them. CDR3 nucleotide sequence: TGTGCCAGCAGCTTGGGCAGGGCTGGGGCCAACGTCCTGACTTTC. Its protein product is CASSLGRAGANVLTF.

The chain has TRBV6-1 and TRBJ2-7; tentative D call: TRBD1 (5 bases). This CDR3 contains 15 residues. Trimming took off 6 bases at V and 0 bases at J, with 15 bases between the two ends. Germline assignment: CDR1 MNHNS and CDR2 SASEGT. The CDR3 region has the DNA TGTGCCAGCAGATTTCAGGGAACCCCCTCCTACGAGCAGTACTTC. It codes for CASRFQGTPSYEQYF.

The count of this clone is one. This chain uses TRBV9 with TRBJ1-2; the match to TRBD1 covers 10 bases. The CDR3 spans 17 residues. The V gene's germline CDR1 is SGDLS and CDR2 YYNGEE. V dropped 3 bases and J dropped 4; count of bases not matched to a gene: 12. The CDR3 sequence is CASSATLRQGAPYGYTF. The CDR3 region has the DNA TGTGCCAGCAGCGCCACTCTGAGACAGGGGGCGCCCTATGGCTACACCTTC.

This rearrangement joins TRBV28 to TRBJ2-7; D perhaps matches TRBD2 (5 bases). The CDR3 runs to 14 residues. Between the trimmed V and J ends, which lost 2 bases and 0 bases, there was a span of 8 bases. The germline V gene has CDR1 MDHEN and CDR2 SYDVKM. CDR3 in amino acids: CASSLVGSSYEQYF. In DNA, the CDR3 is TGTGCCAGCAGTTTAGTGGGGAGCTCCTACGAGCAGTACTTC.

This clone turned up a few times. J is TRBJ2-2 and V is TRBV4-1, with 9 bases lining up with TRBD2. J gave up 2 bases and V 6 bases, and 7 bases lay outside the gene matches. The germline V gene has CDR1 MGHRA and CDR2 YSYEKL. CDR3 length: 16 residues. CDR3 DNA sequence: TGCGCCAGCAGGCGGGGGGGATTGGTCAACACCGGGGAGCTGTTTTTT. Protein product: CASRRGGLVNTGELFF.

The CDR3 DNA is TGTGCCAGCAGCTTAATCCGCGGACAGGGACCCTCTGGAAACACCATATATTTT. The encoded protein is CASSLIRGQGPSGNTIYF. V usage is TRBV11-2 and J usage is TRBJ1-3; 8 bases agree with TRBD1. This CDR3 comprises 18 residues. Germline assignment: CDR1 SGHAT and CDR2 FQNNGV. V dropped 2 bases and J dropped 0; count of bases not matched to a gene: 9.

The V and J genes are TRBV7-9 and TRBJ2-5; the D gene is possibly TRBD2 (5 bases). TRBJ2-7 matches the DNA end more closely, so the J call is doubtful. CDR1 is SEHNR and CDR2 is FQNEAQ in the germline V gene (reference sequence). The CDR3 has 12 residues. The CDR3 sequence is CASERDNYEQYF. CDR3 DNA sequence: TGTGCCAGTGAGAGGGATAACTACGAGCAGTACTTC.